This entry is about one T cell receptor (beta chain). Its antigen is unidentified. This sample is drawn from a study of response to subunit inactivated influenza vaccine. TCRdb fed the RT-PCR reads into MiXCR, producing one record per CDR3 protein. This sample has 530,000 or so distinct CDR3 sequences, with 25% found just once. General observations from the study: After each seasonal influenza vaccination, few new T cells are recruited, the authors suggested.

The receptor was isolated from a man aged 50 to 60 who received an inactivated influenza vaccine. The material was CD4+ T cells sorted from PBMCs, obtained roughly 5 days after vaccination.

CDR3 residues: CASSSASRTGELFF. The CDR3 DNA reads as TGTGCCAGCAGCTCGGCCAGTCGGACCGGGGAGCTGTTTTTT. This chain uses TRBV7-9 with TRBJ2-2; unclear D gene. The germline V and J ends were trimmed by 4 bases and 5 bases, with 11 bases remaining between them. Germline-derived CDR1 and CDR2 are SEHNR and FQNEAQ (reference sequence). The CDR3 has 14 residues. The complete variable domain, with remaining parts taken from reference TRBV7-9 and TRBJ2-2, reads DTGVSQNPRHKITKRGQNVTFRCDPISEHNRLYWYRQTLGQGPEFLTYFQNEAQLEKSRLLSDRFSAERPKGSFSTLEIQRTEQGDSAMYLCASSSASRTGELFFGEGSRLTVL.